This entry lists 8 T cell receptor beta chains sequenced from one sample in a study of T cells in Graves' hyperthyroidism and ophthalmopathy. The TCR beta CDR3 regions underwent amplification using RNA transcripts as the source. With the HTBI primer set, the TCR CDR3 went through a first round of RT-PCR. TCRdb processed the multiplex PCR reads anew with MiXCR; each CDR3 protein has one entry. This table has nearly 600,000 distinct CDR3 sequences, around 14% appearing once. Sequenced: blood. The receptors shown here come from a woman aged 25-40 years with Graves' hyperthyroidism that later progressed to Graves' ophthalmopathy.

This clonotype was counted many times. V usage is TRBV29-1 and J usage is TRBJ2-3, with TRBD2 as a possible D gene (6 bases). The CDR3 totals 13 residues. The germline gives CDR1 SQVTM, CDR2 ANQGSEA. The ends were cut back, 7 bases at V and 2 bases at J, with 13 bases in the middle. For the CDR3, the DNA is TGCAGCGCCCCGTGGCGGGACACAGATACGCAGTATTTT. It is translated as CSAPWRDTDTQYF.

This clonotype is a singleton in its sample. The V gene is TRBV20-1, the J gene TRBJ2-7; 10 bases line up with TRBD2. V lost 5 bases, J lost 6 bases, and 10 bases stayed unmatched. Germline CDR1 is DFQATT and CDR2 is SNEGSKA (reference sequence). The CDR3 extends over 14 amino acids. The CDR3: CSASSGTSVFEQYF. CDR3 DNA: TGCAGTGCTTCCTCCGGGACTAGCGTTTTCGAGCAGTACTTC.

The table lists this clonotype with many counts. This chain uses TRBV12-3 or TRBV12-4 with TRBJ2-1, with 11 bases fitting TRBD2. Trimming cost V 6 bases and J 6 bases; bases outside gene matches: 10. This CDR3 region has 16 residues. As DNA, the CDR3 is TGTGCCAGCAGGATAACACTAGCGGGAGATTTCAATGAGCAGTTCTTC. Translated, it gives CASRITLAGDFNEQFF.

Many counts were recorded for this clonotype. The genes are TRBV10-2 and TRBJ1-4; D ambiguous. The CDR3 consists of 13 residues. V was pared by 6 bases and J by 11 bases, with 16 bases between. The germline gives CDR1 WSHSY, CDR2 SAAADI. CDR3 DNA sequence: TGCGCCAGCAGAGGGTTGTCATCCGGGAAACTGTTTTTT. This codes for CASRGLSSGKLFF.

There are a few counts of this clonotype. This chain connects TRBV9 to TRBJ2-7; a weak D match, TRBD2 (5 bases). Germline V lookup: CDR1 SGDLS, CDR2 YYNGEE. With 4 bases removed from V and 2 bases from J, the gap between germline ends came to 13 bases. The CDR3 length is 14 residues. As DNA, the CDR3 is TGTGCCAGCAGCCGAGGAGCGGTTACCTACGAGCAGTACTTC. Its translation is CASSRGAVTYEQYF.

This clonotype was observed at least ten times. J is TRBJ2-3 and V is TRBV20-1; D is possibly TRBD2 (6 bases). Germline assignment: CDR1 DFQATT and CDR2 SNEGSKA (reference sequence). V dropped 1 base and J dropped 5 bases, with 10 bases sitting between them. The CDR3 has 13 residues. The CDR3 DNA follows: TGCAGTGCTAGAGTTCCCGGGGGAGATACGCAGTATTTT. Amino acid sequence: CSARVPGGDTQYF.

This clonotype appeared a few times. Since a much larger clone is just one base distant, this may be a read error. V usage is TRBV30 and J usage is TRBJ1-3; D unclear. Germline V CDR1 and CDR2: GTSNPN, SVGIG (reference sequence). Trimming pared 2 bases from V and 0 bases from J, leaving 11 bases between. The CDR3 consists of 15 residues. CDR3 protein: CAWSPEGFSGNTIYF. The CDR3 DNA reads TGTGCCTGGAGTCCGGAGGGATTCTCTGGAAACACCATATATTTT.

In its sample, this clonotype was seen many times. The V and J genes are TRBV11-3 and TRBJ2-7; 11 nucleotides agree with TRBD2. V trimming: 2 bases; J trimming: 6 bases; junction bases outside the gene matches: 6. Germline values: CDR1 SGHNT, CDR2 YENEEA. The CDR3 loop spans 15 amino acids. The CDR3 protein is CASSLRETSGIEQYF. The CDR3 nucleotides are TGTGCCAGCAGCTTAAGAGAGACTAGCGGGATCGAGCAGTACTTC.